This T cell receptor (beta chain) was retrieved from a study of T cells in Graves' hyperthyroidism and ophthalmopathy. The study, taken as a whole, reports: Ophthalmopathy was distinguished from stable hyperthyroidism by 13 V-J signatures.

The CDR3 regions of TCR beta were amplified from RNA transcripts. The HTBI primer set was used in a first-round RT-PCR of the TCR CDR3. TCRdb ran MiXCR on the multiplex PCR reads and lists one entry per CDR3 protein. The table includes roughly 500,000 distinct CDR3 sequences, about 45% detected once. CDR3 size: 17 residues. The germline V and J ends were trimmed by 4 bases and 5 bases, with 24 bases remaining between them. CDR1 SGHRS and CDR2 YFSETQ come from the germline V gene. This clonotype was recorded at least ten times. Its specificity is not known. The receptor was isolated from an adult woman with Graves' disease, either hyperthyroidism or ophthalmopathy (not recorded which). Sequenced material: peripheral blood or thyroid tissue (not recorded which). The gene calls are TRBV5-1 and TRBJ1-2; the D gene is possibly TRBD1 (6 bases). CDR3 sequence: CASSVGPGASPRYGYTF. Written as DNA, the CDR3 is TGCGCCAGCAGCGTTGGTCCAGGGGCTTCACCGCGTTATGGCTACACCTTC.